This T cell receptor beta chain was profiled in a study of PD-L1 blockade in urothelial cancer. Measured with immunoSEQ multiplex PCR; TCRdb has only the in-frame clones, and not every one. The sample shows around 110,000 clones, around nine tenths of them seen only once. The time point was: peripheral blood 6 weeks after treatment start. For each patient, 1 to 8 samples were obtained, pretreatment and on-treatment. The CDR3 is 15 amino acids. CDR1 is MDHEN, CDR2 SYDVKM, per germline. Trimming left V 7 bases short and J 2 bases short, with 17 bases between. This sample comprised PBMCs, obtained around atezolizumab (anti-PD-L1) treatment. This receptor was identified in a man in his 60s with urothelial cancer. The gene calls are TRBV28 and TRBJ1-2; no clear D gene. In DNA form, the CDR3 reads TGTGCCAGCAACCCAGGAGAGGGTTTCAACTATGGCTACACCTTC. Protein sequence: CASNPGEGFNYGYTF.